These T cell receptor beta chains were read from a single sample in a study of T-cell reconstitution after alpha-beta-depleted transplantation in children. TCRdb re-derived calls from the PCR reads in MiXCR, one entry per CDR3 protein. Of nearly 350,000 distinct CDR3 sequences listed, 15% to 20% were seen once; the top ten hold roughly 40%. The starting material was PBMCs, mostly from graft donor cells, obtained 360 days after TCRalphabeta/CD19-depleted stem cell transplant. The receptor source for this set is a male patient between 2 and 10 years old who had a stem cell transplant for acute lymphoblastic leukemia, so the T cells may come from the graft donor. CDR3s include the opening cysteine and the closing phenylalanine or tryptophan. D genes are given only for firm matches. Some rows have no size entry. The others give once, few or many, or a class for an expanded clone.

>NA|TRBV20-1|once|TRBJ2-7
TGCAGTGCTAGAGATACGGGCGGTGCCTACGAGCAGTACTTC
CSARDTGGAYEQYF
>NA|TRBV11-1|NA|TRBJ1-5
TGTGCCAGCAGCTCGCGGGGGATCGGTAGCAATCAGCCCCAGCATTTT
CASSSRGIGSNQPQHF
>NA|TRBV5-6|few|TRBJ2-7
TGTGCCAGCAGTAAGGACAGAGCCTACGAGCAGTACTTC
CASSKDRAYEQYF
>NA|TRBV5-1|NA|TRBJ2-3
TGCGCCAGCAGCTTGGAGGAAGGGTCTTTCACAGATACGCAGTATTTT
CASSLEEGSFTDTQYF
>TRBD2|TRBV4-3|many|TRBJ2-5
TGCGCCAGCAGCCAAGGGACTAGCGTTGGAGAGACCCAGTACTTC
CASSQGTSVGETQYF
>NA|TRBV4-1|NA|TRBJ2-1
TGCGCCAGCAGCCAACAGGACGTCGACGCCTACAATGAGCAGTTCTTC
CASSQQDVDAYNEQFF
>NA|TRBV7-6|NA|TRBJ2-2
TGTGCCAGCAGCTTAGCACAGAACACCGGGGAGCTGTTTTTT
CASSLAQNTGELFF
>NA|TRBV30|many|TRBJ2-7
TGTGCCTGGAGTGGGCTATACGAGCAGTACTTC
CAWSGLYEQYF
>NA|TRBV28|NA|TRBJ2-2
TGTGCCAGCAGTTTTCTAGCAGGGGAAAACTTCGGGGAGCTGTTTTTT
CASSFLAGENFGELFF
>TRBD2|TRBV27|NA|TRBJ2-7
TGTGCCAGCAGCCTGACTAGCGGGAGGCTGGGGTCCGAGCAGTACTTC
CASSLTSGRLGSEQYF
>NA|TRBV11-2|NA|TRBJ2-7
TGTGCCAGCAGCCCGCGAGAGTCGACCTACGAGCAGTACTTC
CASSPRESTYEQYF
>TRBD2|TRBV6-9|few|TRBJ2-3
TGTGCCAGCAGTTTTCCGGGACTAGCGGGGTTAGATACGCAGTATTTT
CASSFPGLAGLDTQYF
>NA|TRBV5-1|few|TRBJ1-6
TGCGCCAGCAGCTTGGAGTTATCCTCCCATAATTCACCCCTCCACTTT
CASSLELSSHNSPLHF
>TRBD2|TRBV14|NA|TRBJ2-5
TGTGCCAGCAGCCTTACGGGACTAGGGCTAGAGACCCAGTACTTC
CASSLTGLGLETQYF
>NA|TRBV29-1|few|TRBJ2-1
TGCAGCGTTGCTGCGAATGATGAGCAGTTCTTC
CSVAANDEQFF
>TRBD1|TRBV5-1|NA|TRBJ1-1
TGCGCCAGCAGCCCCCGCAGGGGGGTGAACACTGAAGCTTTCTTT
CASSPRRGVNTEAFF
>TRBD1|TRBV29-1|few|TRBJ2-2
TGCAGCGTCACCGACAGGGTATTAGCCGGGGAGCTGTTTTTT
CSVTDRVLAGELFF